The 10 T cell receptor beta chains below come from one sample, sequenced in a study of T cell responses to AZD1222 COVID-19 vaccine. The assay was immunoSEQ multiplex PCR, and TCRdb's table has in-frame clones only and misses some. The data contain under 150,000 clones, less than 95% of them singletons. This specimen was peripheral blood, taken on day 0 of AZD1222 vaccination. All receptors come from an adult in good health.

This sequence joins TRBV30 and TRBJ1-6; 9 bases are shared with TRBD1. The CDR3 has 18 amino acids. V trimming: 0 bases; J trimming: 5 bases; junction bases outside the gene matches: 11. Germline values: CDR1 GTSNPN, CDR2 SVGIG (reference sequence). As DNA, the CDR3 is TGTGCCTGGAGTGTACTTTTCGTGGGACAGGGAAATAATTCACCCCTCCACTTT. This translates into CAWSVLFVGQGNNSPLHF.

CDR3 protein: CASSQDNRANYGYTF. In DNA, the CDR3 is TGTGCCAGCAGCCAAGACAATAGAGCTAACTATGGCTACACCTTC. The chain carries TRBV3-1 (or the pseudogene TRBV3-2) and TRBJ1-2; unclear D gene. CDR3 length: 15 amino acids. V dropped 0 bases and J dropped 0 bases, with 8 bases sitting between them. CDR1 is LGHDT and CDR2 is YNNKEL in the germline V gene (reference sequence).

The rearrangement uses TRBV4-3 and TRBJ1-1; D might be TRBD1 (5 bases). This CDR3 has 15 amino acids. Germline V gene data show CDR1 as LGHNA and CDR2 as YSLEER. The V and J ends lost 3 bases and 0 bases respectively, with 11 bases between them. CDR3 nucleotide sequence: TGCGCCAGCAGCCAGTCGACAGCCTTGAACACTGAAGCTTTCTTT. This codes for CASSQSTALNTEAFF.

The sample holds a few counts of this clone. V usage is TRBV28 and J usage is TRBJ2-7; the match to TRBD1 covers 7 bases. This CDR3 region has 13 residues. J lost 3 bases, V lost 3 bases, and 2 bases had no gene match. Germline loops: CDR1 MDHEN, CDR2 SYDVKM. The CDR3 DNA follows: TGTGCCAGCAGTTTGTGGACAGGCTACGAGCAGTACTTC. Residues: CASSLWTGYEQYF.

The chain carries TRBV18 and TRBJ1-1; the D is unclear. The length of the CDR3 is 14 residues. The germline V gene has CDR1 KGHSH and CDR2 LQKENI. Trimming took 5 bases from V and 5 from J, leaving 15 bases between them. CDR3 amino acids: CASSWANVGTEAFF. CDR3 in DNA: TGTGCCAGCTCATGGGCTAACGTGGGGACTGAAGCTTTCTTT.

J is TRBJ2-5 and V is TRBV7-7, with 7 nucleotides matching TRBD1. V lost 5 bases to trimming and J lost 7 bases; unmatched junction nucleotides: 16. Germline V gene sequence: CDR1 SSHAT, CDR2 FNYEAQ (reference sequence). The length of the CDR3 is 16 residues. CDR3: CASSGDGTVGTGTQYF. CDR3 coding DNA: TGTGCCAGCAGCGGAGACGGGACAGTGGGCACGGGGACCCAGTACTTC.

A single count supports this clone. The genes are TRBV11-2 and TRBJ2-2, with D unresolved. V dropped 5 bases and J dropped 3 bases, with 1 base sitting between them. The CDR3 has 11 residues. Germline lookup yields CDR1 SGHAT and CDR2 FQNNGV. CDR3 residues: CASSDTGELFF. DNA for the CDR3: TGTGCCAGCAGCGACACCGGGGAGCTGTTTTTT.

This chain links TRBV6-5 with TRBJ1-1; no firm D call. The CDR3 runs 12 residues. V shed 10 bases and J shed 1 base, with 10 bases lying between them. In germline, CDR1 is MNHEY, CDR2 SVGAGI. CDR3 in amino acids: CATRRTNTEAFF. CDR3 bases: TGTGCCACCCGAAGAACGAACACTGAAGCTTTCTTT.

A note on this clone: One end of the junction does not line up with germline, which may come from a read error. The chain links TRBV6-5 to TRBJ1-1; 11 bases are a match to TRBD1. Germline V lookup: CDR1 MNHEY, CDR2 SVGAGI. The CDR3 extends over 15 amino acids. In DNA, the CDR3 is TGTGCCAGCAGTTACACGCCTGGACAGGGGGCGAGGCAGCTCTTT. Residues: CASSYTPGQGARQLF.

CDR3 sequence: CASSLELPETQYF. The DNA of the CDR3 is TGCGCCAGCAGCTTGGAACTACCAGAGACCCAGTACTTC. This chain links TRBV5-1 with TRBJ2-5; D gene uncertain. This CDR3 region has 13 residues. In germline, CDR1 is SGHRS, CDR2 YFSETQ. Between the trimmed V and J ends, which lost 0 bases and 4 bases, there was a span of 7 bases.